The count of the clone carrying this T cell receptor (beta chain) is one. No antigen is known for it. The source of the sample is a study of long-term antiretroviral therapy in people with HIV. CDR1 and CDR2 (germline): GTSNPN, SVGIG (reference sequence). CDR3 length: 14 residues. The ends lost 0 bases at V and 6 bases at J; junction bases unmatched: 6. Study-wide results and caveats: Diversity measured after ART increased yet remained under transplant donor controls.

Per donor, a minimum of one pre-ART and a minimum of two post-ART PBMC samples were available. In the United States, treatment was given to all participants with HIV. immunoSEQ v3.0 was run at survey level. Assay used: immunoSEQ multiplex PCR; TCRdb lists only in-frame clones, some missing. The table records tens of thousands of clones, 65% to 90% of them present only once. This TCR came from a young man with HIV. The sample consisted of unsorted PBMCs, taken 0.3 years after starting antiretroviral therapy. The rearrangement joins TRBV30 to TRBJ1-2, with 8 bases fitting TRBD1. The chain's CDR3 is CAWSVSTGGNGYTF. The CDR3 coding sequence is TGTGCCTGGAGTGTATCAACAGGGGGTAATGGCTACACCTTC.